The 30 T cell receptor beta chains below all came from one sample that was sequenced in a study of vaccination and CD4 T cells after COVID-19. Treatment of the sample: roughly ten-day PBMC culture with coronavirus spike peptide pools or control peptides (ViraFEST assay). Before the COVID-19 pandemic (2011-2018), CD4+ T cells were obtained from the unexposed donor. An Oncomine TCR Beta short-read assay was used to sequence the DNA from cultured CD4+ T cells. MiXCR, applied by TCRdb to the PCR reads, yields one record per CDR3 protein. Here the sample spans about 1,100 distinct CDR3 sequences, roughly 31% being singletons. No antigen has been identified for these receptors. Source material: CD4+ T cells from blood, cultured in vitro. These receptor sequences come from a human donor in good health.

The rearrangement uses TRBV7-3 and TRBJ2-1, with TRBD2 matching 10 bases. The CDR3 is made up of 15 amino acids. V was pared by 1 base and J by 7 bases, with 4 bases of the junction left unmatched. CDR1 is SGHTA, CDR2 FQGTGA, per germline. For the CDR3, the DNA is TGTGCCAGCAGCTTAAGGCTAGCGGGAGCAAATGAGCAGTTCTTC. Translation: CASSLRLAGANEQFF.

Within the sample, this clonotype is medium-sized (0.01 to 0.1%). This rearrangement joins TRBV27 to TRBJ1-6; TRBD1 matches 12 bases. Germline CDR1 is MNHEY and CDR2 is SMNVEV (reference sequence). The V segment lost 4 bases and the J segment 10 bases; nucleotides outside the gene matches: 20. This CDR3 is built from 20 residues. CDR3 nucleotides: TGTGCCAGCAGTTCATGGGGGTACAACACGGGACAGGGGGCACGGTCACCCCTCCACTTT. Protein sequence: CASSSWGYNTGQGARSPLHF.

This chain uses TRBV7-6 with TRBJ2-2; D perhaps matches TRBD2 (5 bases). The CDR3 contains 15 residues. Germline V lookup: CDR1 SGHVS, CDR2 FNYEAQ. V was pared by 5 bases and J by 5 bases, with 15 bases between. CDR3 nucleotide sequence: TGTGCCAGCAGCCTCGGACGGGGAATGACCGGGGAGCTGTTTTTT. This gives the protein CASSLGRGMTGELFF.

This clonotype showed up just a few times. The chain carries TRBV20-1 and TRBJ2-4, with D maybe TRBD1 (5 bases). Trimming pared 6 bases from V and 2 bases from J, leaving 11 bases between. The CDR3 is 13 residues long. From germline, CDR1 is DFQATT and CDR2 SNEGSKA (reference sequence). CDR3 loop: CSAVDSPKNIQYF. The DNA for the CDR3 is TGCAGTGCGGTCGACAGCCCCAAAAACATTCAGTACTTC.

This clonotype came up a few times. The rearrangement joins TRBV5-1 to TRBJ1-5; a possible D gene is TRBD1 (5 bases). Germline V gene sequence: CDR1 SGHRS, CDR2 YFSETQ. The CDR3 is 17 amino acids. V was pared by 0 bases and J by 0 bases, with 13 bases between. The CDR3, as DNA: TGCGCCAGCAGCTTGGGGGACCTTAGCAGTAGCAATCAGCCCCAGCATTTT. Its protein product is CASSLGDLSSSNQPQHF.

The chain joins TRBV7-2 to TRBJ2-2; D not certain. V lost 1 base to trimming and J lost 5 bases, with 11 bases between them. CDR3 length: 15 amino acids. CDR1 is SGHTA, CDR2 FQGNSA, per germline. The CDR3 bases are TGTGCCAGCAGCTTAGTGCCAGGACGGACCGGGGAGCTGTTTTTT. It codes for CASSLVPGRTGELFF.

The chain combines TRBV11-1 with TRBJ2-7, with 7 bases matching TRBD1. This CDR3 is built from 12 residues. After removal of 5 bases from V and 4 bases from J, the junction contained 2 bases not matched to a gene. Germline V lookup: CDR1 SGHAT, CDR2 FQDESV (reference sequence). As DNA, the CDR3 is TGTGCCAGCAGCGAACAGGGGTACGAGCAGTACTTC. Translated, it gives CASSEQGYEQYF.

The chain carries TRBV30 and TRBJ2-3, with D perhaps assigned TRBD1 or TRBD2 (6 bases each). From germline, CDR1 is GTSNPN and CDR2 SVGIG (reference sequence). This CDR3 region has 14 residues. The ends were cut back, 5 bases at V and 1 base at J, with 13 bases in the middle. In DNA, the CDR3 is TGTGCCTGGGGGGGCCCGGGGGGCACAGATACGCAGTATTTT. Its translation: CAWGGPGGTDTQYF.

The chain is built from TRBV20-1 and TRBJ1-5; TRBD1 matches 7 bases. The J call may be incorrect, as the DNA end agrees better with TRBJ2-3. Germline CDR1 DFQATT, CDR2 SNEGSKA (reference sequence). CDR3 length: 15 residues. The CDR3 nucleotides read TGCAGTGCTAGGGTGAGTGGACAGGTCAATCAGCCCCAGTATTTT. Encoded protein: CSARVSGQVNQPQYF.

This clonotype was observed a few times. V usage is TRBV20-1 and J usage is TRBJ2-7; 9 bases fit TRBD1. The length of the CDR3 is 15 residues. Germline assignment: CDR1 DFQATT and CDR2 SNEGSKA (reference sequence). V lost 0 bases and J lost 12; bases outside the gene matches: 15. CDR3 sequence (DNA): TGCAGTGCTAGAGATCAGGGACAGGGCGAGTTCGCCTCGTACTTC. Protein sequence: CSARDQGQGEFASYF.

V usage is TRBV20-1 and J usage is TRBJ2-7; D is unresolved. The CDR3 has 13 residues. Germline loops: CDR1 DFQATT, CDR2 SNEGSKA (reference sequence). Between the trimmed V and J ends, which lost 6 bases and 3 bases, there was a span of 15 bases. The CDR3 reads CSASTPMIYEQYF. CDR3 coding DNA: TGCAGTGCAAGCACCCCGATGATCTACGAGCAGTACTTC.

CDR3 coding DNA: TGTGCCAGCAGGGGGCGACCTGAAGCTTTCTTT. Encoded protein: CASRGRPEAFF. The genes are TRBV28 and TRBJ1-1; the D gene is possibly TRBD1 (5 bases). V shed 6 bases and J shed 6 bases, with 8 bases lying between them. Germline-derived CDR1 and CDR2 are MDHEN and SYDVKM. There are 11 residues in the CDR3.

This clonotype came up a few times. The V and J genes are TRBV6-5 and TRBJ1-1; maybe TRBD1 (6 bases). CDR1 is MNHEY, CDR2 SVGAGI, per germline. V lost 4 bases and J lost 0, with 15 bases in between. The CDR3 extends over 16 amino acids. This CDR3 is CASSSLRTAMNTEAFF. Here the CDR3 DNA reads TGTGCCAGCAGTTCCCTTCGGACAGCCATGAACACTGAAGCTTTCTTT.

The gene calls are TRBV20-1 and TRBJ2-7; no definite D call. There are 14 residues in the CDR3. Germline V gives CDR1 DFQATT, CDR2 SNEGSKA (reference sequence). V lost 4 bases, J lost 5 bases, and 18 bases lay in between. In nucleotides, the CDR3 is TGCAGTGCTATTTCTCACGTGGGTAACGACGAGCAGTACTTC. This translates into CSAISHVGNDEQYF.

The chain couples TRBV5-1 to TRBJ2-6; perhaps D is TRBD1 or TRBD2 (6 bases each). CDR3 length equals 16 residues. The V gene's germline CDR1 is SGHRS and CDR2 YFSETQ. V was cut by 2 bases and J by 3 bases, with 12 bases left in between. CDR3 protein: CASSFPGAGGANVLTF. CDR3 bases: TGCGCCAGCAGCTTTCCGGGGGCGGGTGGGGCCAACGTCCTGACTTTC.

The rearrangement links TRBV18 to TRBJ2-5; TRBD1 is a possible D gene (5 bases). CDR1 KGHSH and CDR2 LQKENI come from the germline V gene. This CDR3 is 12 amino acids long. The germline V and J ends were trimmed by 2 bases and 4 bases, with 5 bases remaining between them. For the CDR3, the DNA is TGTGCCAGCTCACCAAGGGGAGAGACCCAGTACTTC. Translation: CASSPRGETQYF.

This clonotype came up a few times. CDR3 in amino acids: CSARVNTEAFF. In nucleotides, the CDR3 is TGCAGTGCTAGAGTGAACACTGAAGCTTTCTTT. This chain uses TRBV20-1 with TRBJ1-1; D is ambiguous. Germline V gives CDR1 DFQATT, CDR2 SNEGSKA (reference sequence). The CDR3 contains 11 residues. The germline V and J ends were trimmed by 1 base and 0 bases, with 0 bases remaining between them.

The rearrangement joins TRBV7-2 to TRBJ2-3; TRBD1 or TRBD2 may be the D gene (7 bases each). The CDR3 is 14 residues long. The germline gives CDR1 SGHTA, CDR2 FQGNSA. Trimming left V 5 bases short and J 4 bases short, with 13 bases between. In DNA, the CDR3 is TGTGCCAGCAGCCCAGGGGGGGCCCCAGATACGCAGTATTTT. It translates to CASSPGGAPDTQYF.

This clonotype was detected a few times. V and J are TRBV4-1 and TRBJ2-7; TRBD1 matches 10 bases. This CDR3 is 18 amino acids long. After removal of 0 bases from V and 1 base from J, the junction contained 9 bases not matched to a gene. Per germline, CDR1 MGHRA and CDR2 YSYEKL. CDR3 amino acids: CASSQERDRGPPSYEQYF. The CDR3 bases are TGCGCCAGCAGCCAAGAGAGGGACAGGGGACCCCCTTCCTACGAGCAGTACTTC.

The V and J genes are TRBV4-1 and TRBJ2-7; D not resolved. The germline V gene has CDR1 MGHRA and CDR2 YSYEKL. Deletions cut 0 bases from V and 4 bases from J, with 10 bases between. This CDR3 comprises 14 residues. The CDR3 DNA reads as TGCGCCAGCAGCCAAGATCAGGTTCAATACGAGCAGTACTTC. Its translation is CASSQDQVQYEQYF.

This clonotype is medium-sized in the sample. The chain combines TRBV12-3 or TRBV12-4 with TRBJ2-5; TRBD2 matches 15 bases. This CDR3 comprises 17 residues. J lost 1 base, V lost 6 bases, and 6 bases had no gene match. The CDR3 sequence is CASSAGTSGGPQETQYF. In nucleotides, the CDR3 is TGTGCCAGCAGCGCCGGGACTAGCGGGGGGCCCCAAGAGACCCAGTACTTC.

CDR3 bases: TGTGCCAGCAGCCCCGACAGGTCTTATTCACCCCTCCACTTT. Residues: CASSPDRSYSPLHF. This chain joins TRBV7-2 and TRBJ1-6; D is possibly TRBD1 (6 bases). V lost 5 bases to trimming and J lost 8 bases, with 13 bases between them. Germline V gene sequence: CDR1 SGHTA, CDR2 FQGNSA. This CDR3 spans 14 amino acids.

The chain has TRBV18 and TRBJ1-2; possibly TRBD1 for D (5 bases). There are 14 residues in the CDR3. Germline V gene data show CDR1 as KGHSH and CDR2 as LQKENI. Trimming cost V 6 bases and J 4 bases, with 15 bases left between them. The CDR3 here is CASSIGAGTYGYTF. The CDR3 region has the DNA TGTGCCAGCTCCATCGGGGCTGGTACCTATGGCTACACCTTC.

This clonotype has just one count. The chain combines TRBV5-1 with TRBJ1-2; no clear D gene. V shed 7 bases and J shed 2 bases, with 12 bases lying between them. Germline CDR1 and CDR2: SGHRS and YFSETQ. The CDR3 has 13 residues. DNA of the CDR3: TGCGCCAGCCGGTACACCGGGAACTATGGCTACACCTTC. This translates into CASRYTGNYGYTF.

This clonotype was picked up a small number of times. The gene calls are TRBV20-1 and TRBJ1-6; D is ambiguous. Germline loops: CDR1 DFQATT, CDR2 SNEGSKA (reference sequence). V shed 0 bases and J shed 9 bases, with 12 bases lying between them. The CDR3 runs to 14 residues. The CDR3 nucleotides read TGCAGTGCTAGAGATGGACGGGGAGGTTCACCCCTCCACTTT. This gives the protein CSARDGRGGSPLHF.

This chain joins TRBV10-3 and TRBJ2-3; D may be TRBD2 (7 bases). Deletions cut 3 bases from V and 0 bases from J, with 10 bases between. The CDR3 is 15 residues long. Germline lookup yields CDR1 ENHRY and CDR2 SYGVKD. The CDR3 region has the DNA TGTGCCATCAGTGACGCGGGGGCAAGCACAGATACGCAGTATTTT. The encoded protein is CAISDAGASTDTQYF.

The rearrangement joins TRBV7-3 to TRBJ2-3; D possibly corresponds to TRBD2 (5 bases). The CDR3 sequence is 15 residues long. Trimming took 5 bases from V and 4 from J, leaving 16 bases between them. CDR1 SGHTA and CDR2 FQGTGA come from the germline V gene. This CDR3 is CASSKKGGYADTQYF. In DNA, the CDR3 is TGTGCCAGCAGCAAAAAGGGCGGGTACGCAGATACGCAGTATTTT.

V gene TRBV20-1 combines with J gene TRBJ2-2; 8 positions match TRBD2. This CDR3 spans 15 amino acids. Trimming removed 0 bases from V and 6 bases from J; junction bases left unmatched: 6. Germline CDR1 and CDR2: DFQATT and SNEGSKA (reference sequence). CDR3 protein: CSARDLTGGPGELFF. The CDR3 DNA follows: TGCAGTGCTAGAGATCTAACGGGAGGGCCCGGGGAGCTGTTTTTT.

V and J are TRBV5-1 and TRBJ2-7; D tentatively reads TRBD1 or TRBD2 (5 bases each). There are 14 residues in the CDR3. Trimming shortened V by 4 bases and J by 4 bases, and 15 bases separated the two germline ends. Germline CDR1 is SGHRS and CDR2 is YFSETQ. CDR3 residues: CASSRGRERYEQYF. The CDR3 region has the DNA TGCGCCAGCAGCCGGGGACGCGAACGATACGAGCAGTACTTC.

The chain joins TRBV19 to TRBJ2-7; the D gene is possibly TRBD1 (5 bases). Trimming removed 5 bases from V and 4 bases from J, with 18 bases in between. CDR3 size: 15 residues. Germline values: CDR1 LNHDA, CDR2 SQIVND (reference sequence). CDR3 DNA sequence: TGTGCCAGTAGTCAAAGGACATGGAACCCGTACGAGCAGTACTTC. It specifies CASSQRTWNPYEQYF.